Described below is a single T cell receptor (beta chain) sequence and its context. Its antigen remains unidentified. The sample originates from a study of identifying expanded T cells in peripheral blood. Study-level findings and limits: Variance in clone template counts between approximately two-week samples significantly increased with total template count across all healthy donors. Differentially abundant clones: approximately 1.3 between replicates, approximately 16 at roughly 13 days, less than 20 at four.

Data came from immunoSEQ multiplex PCR; TCRdb stores just in-frame clones and leaves some out. The table lists around 100,000 clones, 88% of them singletons. This CDR3 is built from 14 residues. In germline, CDR1 is MNHNS, CDR2 SASEGT. V was cut by 4 bases and J by 2 bases, with 12 bases left in between. No infections or other immune events were documented during collection. The chain joins TRBV6-1 to TRBJ2-7; D may correspond to TRBD1 or TRBD2 (5 bases each). The receptor's source is a person between 18 and 75 years old in good health. The sequenced material came from blood. This CDR3 is CASSGGARAYEQYF. The CDR3 DNA is TGTGCCAGCAGTGGAGGGGCGAGGGCCTACGAGCAGTACTTC.